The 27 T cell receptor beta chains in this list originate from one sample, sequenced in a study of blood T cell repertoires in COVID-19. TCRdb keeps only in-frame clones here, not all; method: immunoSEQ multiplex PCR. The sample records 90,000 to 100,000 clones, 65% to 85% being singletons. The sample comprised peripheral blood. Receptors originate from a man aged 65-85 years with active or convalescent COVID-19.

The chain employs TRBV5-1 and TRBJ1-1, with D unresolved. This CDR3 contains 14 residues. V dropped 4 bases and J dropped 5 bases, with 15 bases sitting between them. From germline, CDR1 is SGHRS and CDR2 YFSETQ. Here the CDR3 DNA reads TGCGCCAGCAGCGGATCAGGCAAACGGACTGAAGCTTTCTTT. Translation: CASSGSGKRTEAFF.

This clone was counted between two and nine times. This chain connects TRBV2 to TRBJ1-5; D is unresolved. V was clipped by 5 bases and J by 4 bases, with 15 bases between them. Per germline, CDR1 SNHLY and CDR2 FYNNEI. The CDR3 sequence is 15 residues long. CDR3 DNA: TGTGCCAGCAGTCTCCGGCCGCCCAGGAATCAGCCCCAGCATTTT. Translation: CASSLRPPRNQPQHF.

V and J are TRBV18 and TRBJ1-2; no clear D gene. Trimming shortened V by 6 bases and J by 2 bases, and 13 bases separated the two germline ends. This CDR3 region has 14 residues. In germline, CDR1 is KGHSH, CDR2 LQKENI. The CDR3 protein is CASSPGPENYGYTF. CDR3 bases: TGTGCCAGCTCCCCTGGGCCAGAAAACTATGGCTACACCTTC.

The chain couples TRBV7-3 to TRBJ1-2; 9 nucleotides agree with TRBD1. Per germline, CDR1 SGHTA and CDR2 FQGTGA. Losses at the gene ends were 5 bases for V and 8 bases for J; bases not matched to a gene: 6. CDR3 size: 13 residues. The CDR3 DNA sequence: TGTGCCAGCAGCCCCGGGACAGGGTACGGCTACACCTTC. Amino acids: CASSPGTGYGYTF.

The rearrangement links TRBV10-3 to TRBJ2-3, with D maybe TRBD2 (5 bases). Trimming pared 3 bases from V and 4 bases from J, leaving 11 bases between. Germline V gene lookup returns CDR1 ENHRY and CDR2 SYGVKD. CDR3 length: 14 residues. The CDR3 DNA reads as TGTGCCATCAGTGATATACCCGGGGCAGATACGCAGTATTTT. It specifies CAISDIPGADTQYF.

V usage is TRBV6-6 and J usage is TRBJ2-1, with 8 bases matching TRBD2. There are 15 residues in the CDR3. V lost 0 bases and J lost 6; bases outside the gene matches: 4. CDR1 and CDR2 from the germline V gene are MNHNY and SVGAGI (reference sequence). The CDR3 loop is CASSYSGLDGNEQFF. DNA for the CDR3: TGTGCCAGCAGTTACTCGGGACTAGATGGCAATGAGCAGTTCTTC.

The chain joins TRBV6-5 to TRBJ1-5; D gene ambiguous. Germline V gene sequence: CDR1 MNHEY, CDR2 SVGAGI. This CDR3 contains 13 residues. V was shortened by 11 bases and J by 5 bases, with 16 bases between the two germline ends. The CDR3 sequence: CASKVVRDQPQHF. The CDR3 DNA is TGTGCCTCCAAAGTGGTTAGAGATCAGCCCCAGCATTTT.

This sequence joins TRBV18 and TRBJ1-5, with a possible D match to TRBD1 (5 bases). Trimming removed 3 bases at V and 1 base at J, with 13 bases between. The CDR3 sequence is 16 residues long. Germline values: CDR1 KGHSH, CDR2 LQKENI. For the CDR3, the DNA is TGTGCCAGCTCACCGGTGACAGCCGCCAGCAATCAGCCCCAGCATTTT. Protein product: CASSPVTAASNQPQHF.

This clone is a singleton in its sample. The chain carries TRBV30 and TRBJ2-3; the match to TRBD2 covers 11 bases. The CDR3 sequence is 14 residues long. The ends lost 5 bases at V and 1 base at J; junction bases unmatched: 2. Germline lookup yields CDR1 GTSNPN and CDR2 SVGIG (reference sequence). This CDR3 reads CAWELAGGTDTQYF. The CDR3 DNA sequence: TGTGCCTGGGAACTAGCGGGGGGCACAGATACGCAGTATTTT.

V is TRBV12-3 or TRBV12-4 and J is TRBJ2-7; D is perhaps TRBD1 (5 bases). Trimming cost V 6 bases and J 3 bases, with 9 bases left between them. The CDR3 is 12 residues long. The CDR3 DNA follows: TGTGCCAGCAGCCAAGACAGCTACGAGCAGTACTTC. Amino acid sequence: CASSQDSYEQYF.

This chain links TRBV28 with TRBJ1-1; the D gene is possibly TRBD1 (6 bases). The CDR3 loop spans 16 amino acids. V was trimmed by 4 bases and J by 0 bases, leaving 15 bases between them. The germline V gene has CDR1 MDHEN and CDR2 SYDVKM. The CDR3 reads CASSYEQGQMNTEAFF. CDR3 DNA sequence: TGTGCCAGCAGTTATGAACAGGGTCAGATGAACACTGAAGCTTTCTTT.

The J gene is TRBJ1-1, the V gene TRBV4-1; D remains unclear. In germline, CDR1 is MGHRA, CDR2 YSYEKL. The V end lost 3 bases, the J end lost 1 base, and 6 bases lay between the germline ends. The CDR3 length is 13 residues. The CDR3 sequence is CASSQFQNTEAFF. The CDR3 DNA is TGCGCCAGCAGCCAGTTTCAGAACACTGAAGCTTTCTTT.

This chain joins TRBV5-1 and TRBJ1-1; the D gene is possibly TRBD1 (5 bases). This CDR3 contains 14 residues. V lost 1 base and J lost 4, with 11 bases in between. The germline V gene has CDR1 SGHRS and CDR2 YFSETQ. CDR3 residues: CASSLNGGGTEAFF. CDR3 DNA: TGCGCCAGCAGCTTGAATGGGGGAGGCACTGAAGCTTTCTTT.

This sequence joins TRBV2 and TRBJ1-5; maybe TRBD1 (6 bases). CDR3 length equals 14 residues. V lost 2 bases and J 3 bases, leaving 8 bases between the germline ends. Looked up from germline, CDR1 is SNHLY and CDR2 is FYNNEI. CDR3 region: CASSEQGSNQPQHF. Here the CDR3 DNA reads TGTGCCAGCAGTGAACAGGGGTCCAATCAGCCCCAGCATTTT.

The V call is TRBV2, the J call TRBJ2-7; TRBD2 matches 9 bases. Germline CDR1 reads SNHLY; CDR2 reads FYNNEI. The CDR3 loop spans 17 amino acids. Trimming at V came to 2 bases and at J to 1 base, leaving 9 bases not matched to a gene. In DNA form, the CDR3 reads TGTGCCAGCAGTGAAACGCTAGCGGGGACGGGTTCCTACGAGCAGTACTTC. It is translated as CASSETLAGTGSYEQYF.

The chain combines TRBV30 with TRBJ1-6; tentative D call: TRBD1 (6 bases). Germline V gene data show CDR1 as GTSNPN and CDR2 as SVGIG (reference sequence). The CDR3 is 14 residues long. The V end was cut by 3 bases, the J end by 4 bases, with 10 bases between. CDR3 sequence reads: CAWRGQGYNSPLHF. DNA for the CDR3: TGTGCCTGGAGAGGCCAGGGGTATAATTCACCCCTCCACTTT.

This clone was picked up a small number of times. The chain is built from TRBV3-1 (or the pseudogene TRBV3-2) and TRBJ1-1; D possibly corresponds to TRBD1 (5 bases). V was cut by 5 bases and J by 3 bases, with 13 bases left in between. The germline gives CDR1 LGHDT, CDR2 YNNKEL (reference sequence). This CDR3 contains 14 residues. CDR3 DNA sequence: TGTGCCAGCAGCTTGAGGGGCGGGGACACTGAAGCTTTCTTT. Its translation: CASSLRGGDTEAFF.

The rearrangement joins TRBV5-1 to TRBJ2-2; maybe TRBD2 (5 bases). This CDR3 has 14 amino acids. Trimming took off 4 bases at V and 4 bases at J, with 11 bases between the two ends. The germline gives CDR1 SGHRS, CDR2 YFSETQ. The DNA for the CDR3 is TGCGCCAGCAGCGAGGGTCGTGGCACCGGGGAGCTGTTTTTT. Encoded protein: CASSEGRGTGELFF.

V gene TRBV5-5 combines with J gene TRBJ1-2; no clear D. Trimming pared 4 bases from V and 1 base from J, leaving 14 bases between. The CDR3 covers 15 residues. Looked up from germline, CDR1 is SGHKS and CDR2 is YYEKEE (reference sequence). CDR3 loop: CASSQLDTLNYGYTF. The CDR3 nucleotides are TGTGCCAGCAGCCAACTCGACACTCTTAACTATGGCTACACCTTC.

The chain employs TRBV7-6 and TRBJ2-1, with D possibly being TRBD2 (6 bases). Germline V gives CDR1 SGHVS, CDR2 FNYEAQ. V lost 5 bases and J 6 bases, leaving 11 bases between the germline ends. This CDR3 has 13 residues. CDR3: CASSIGTFNEQFF. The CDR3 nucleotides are TGTGCCAGCAGCATAGGGACTTTCAATGAGCAGTTCTTC.

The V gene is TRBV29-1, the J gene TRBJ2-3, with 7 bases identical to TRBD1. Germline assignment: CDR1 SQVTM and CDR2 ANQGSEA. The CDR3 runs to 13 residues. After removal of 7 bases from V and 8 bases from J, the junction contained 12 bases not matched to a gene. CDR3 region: CSDQTGSFGTQYF. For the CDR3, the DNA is TGCAGCGACCAGACAGGGTCGTTTGGTACGCAGTATTTT.

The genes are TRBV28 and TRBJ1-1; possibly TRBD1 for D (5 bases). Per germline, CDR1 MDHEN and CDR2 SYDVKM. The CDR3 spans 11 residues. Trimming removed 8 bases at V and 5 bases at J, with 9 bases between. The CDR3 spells CASRGGTEAFF. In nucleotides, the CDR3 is TGTGCCAGCCGGGGGGGAACTGAAGCTTTCTTT.

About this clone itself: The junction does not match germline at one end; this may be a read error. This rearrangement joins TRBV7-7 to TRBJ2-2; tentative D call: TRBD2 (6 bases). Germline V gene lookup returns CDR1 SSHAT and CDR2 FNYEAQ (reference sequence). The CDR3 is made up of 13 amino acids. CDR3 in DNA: TGTGCTAGCAGCTTGGAGGGGACCGGGGAGCTGTTTTTT. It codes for CASSLEGTGELFF.

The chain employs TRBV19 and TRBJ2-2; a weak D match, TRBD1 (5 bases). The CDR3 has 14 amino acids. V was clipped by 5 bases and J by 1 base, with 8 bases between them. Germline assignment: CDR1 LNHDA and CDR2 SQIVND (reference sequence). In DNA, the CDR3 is TGTGCCAGTAGTCGAGGACAGAACACCGGGGAGCTGTTTTTT. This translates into CASSRGQNTGELFF.

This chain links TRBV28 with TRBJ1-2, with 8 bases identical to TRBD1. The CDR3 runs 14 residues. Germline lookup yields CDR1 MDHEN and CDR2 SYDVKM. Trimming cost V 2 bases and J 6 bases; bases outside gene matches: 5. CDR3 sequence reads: CASSLRTGLNGYTF. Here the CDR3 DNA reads TGTGCCAGCAGTTTACGGACAGGGTTGAATGGCTACACCTTC.

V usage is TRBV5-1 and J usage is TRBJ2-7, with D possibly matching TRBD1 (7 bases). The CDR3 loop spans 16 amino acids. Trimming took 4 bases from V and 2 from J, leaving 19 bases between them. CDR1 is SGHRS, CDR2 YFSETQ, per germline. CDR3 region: CASSPGGTATTYEQYF. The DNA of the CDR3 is TGCGCCAGCAGCCCTGGAGGGACAGCGACAACCTACGAGCAGTACTTC.

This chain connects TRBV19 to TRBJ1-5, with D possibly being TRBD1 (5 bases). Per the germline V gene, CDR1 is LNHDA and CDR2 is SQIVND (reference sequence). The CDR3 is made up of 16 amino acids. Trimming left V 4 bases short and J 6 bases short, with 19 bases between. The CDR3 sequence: CASSSPGGAKGQPQHF. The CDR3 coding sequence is TGTGCCAGTAGTAGCCCTGGCGGGGCGAAGGGTCAGCCCCAGCATTTT.